Shown below are 30 T cell receptor beta chains from a single sample sequenced in a study of T cells in Graves' hyperthyroidism and ophthalmopathy. Amplification of TCR beta CDR3 regions used RNA as the template. Using the HTBI primer set, a first-round RT-PCR was run on the TCR CDR3. TCRdb re-called the multiplex PCR reads with MiXCR, one entry per CDR3 protein. Of roughly 740,000 distinct CDR3 sequences listed, about a sixth are singletons. Specimen: blood. These receptors came from a young man with Graves' hyperthyroidism.

This clonotype occurred many times. The chain employs TRBV11-1 and TRBJ1-2; D gene unclear. The CDR3 spans 13 residues. Trimming cost V 7 bases and J 8 bases, with 17 bases left between them. Per the germline V gene, CDR1 is SGHAT and CDR2 is FQDESV (reference sequence). The CDR3 DNA is TGTGCCAGCATCTTCGGCTATCGGCTAGGCTACACCTTC. As protein: CASIFGYRLGYTF. Looking up the rest from reference TRBV11-1 and TRBJ1-2 gives the full variable domain: EAEVAQSPRYKITEKSQAVAFWCDPISGHATLYWYRQILGQGPELLVQFQDESVVDDSQLPKDRFSAERLKGVDSTLKIQPAELGDSAMYLCASIFGYRLGYTFGSGTRLTVV.

There are a few counts of this clonotype. The chain combines TRBV7-7 with TRBJ2-5, with 8 bases fitting TRBD1. The CDR3 runs to 12 residues. CDR1 is SSHAT, CDR2 FNYEAQ, per germline (reference sequence). After removal of 7 bases from V and 12 bases from J, the junction contained 10 bases not matched to a gene. The CDR3 is CASTDRGILEYF. The CDR3, as DNA: TGTGCCAGCACAGACAGGGGAATCTTGGAGTACTTC.

The chain has TRBV6-2 or TRBV6-3 and TRBJ1-5; TRBD1 is a possible D gene (5 bases). Germline V gene sequence: CDR1 MNHEY, CDR2 SVGEGT. The CDR3 runs 13 residues. V lost 8 bases to trimming and J lost 3 bases, with 11 bases between them. The chain's CDR3 is CASAGTLNQPQHF. Here the CDR3 DNA reads TGTGCCAGCGCAGGGACTCTCAATCAGCCCCAGCATTTT.

There are many counts of this clonotype. The chain carries TRBV15 and TRBJ2-6, with a possible D match to TRBD2 (5 bases). CDR1 is LNHNV, CDR2 YYDKDF, per germline (reference sequence). V was trimmed by 1 base and J by 3 bases, leaving 7 bases between them. CDR3 size: 15 residues. The CDR3: CATSRGGYGANVLTF. CDR3 nucleotide sequence: TGTGCCACCAGCAGAGGCGGGTATGGGGCCAACGTCCTGACTTTC.

V and J are TRBV9 and TRBJ2-3; 8 nucleotides agree with TRBD2. The CDR3 is 17 residues long. Germline assignment: CDR1 SGDLS and CDR2 YYNGEE. Unmatched junction bases numbered 10, after V lost 4 bases and J lost 0 bases. The CDR3 sequence: CASSSRGSGISTDTQYF. The CDR3 DNA reads TGTGCCAGCAGCTCCCGGGGTAGCGGGATTAGCACAGATACGCAGTATTTT.

The chain has TRBV10-3 and TRBJ1-2; the match to TRBD1 covers 7 bases. Trimming took 2 bases from V and 6 from J; bases not matched to a gene: 9. The length of the CDR3 is 15 residues. CDR1 is ENHRY, CDR2 SYGVKD, per germline. The CDR3 DNA reads TGTGCCATCAGTGAGCATCCAGACAGGGAAAATGGCTACACCTTC. The encoded protein is CAISEHPDRENGYTF.

This clonotype was seen at least ten times. The V call is TRBV11-2, the J call TRBJ2-7; no reliable D call. This CDR3 region has 15 residues. Looked up from germline, CDR1 is SGHAT and CDR2 is FQNNGV. Trimming took 0 bases from V and 0 from J, leaving 9 bases between them. CDR3 nucleotides: TGTGCCAGCAGCTTAGAGGTCGCGAGCTCCTACGAGCAGTACTTC. It specifies CASSLEVASSYEQYF.

There are a few counts of this clonotype. The chain links TRBV5-6 to TRBJ2-1, with D perhaps TRBD1 (6 bases). Germline CDR1 SGHDT, CDR2 YYEEEE. The CDR3 has 13 amino acids. V was pared by 3 bases and J by 5 bases, with 9 bases between. CDR3 sequence reads: CASSSQGHNEQFF. CDR3 in DNA: TGTGCCAGCAGCTCTCAGGGGCACAATGAGCAGTTCTTC.

This clonotype was recorded at least ten times. The chain uses TRBV28 and TRBJ1-1, with TRBD1 identical over 9 bases. There are 15 residues in the CDR3. The V and J ends lost 5 bases and 6 bases, in that order; junction bases with no gene match: 10. Germline V CDR1 and CDR2: MDHEN, SYDVKM. Here the CDR3 reads CASSLDRGGGAEAFF. The CDR3 coding sequence is TGTGCCAGCAGTCTGGACAGGGGAGGTGGGGCTGAAGCTTTCTTT.

V and J are TRBV7-6 and TRBJ2-2; D is uncertain. CDR1 SGHVS and CDR2 FNYEAQ come from the germline V gene. With 2 bases removed from V and 3 bases from J, the gap between germline ends came to 16 bases. This CDR3 comprises 17 residues. CDR3 bases: TGTGCCAGCAGCTTATATCCAGCGAAGACCGACACCGGGGAGCTGTTTTTT. This sequence encodes CASSLYPAKTDTGELFF.

The chain uses TRBV19 and TRBJ1-2, with D uncertain. The CDR3 is 14 residues long. The germline CDR1 and CDR2 sequences are LNHDA and SQIVND (reference sequence). Trimming cost V 5 bases and J 8 bases, with 18 bases left between them. The CDR3 nucleotides read TGTGCCAGTAGTTTGGATCGGGGTTTTGGGGGCTACACCTTC. This sequence encodes CASSLDRGFGGYTF.

The J gene is TRBJ2-1, the V gene TRBV24-1, with D uncertain. The V gene lost 0 bases and the J gene lost 6 bases, with 5 bases spanning the gap. Germline CDR1 is KGHDR and CDR2 is SFDVKD. This CDR3 is built from 13 residues. CDR3 sequence: CATSDLWGNEQFF. CDR3 nucleotide sequence: TGTGCCACCAGTGATTTGTGGGGCAATGAGCAGTTCTTC.

This clonotype was counted ten times or more. The chain carries TRBV18 and TRBJ1-5; D is unclear. The V gene lost 3 bases and the J gene lost 6 bases, with 12 bases spanning the gap. CDR1 is KGHSH and CDR2 is LQKENI in the germline V gene. The CDR3 runs 14 residues. Here the CDR3 reads CASSPQEGSQPQHF. CDR3 nucleotides: TGTGCCAGCTCACCGCAGGAGGGCTCTCAGCCCCAGCATTTT.

The chain carries TRBV4-1 and TRBJ2-1, with TRBD2 identical over 8 bases. From germline, CDR1 is MGHRA and CDR2 YSYEKL. The CDR3 is 16 residues long. V was pared by 5 bases and J by 1 base, with 7 bases of the junction left unmatched. The CDR3 DNA follows: TGCGCCAGCAGCTTCCGAGAGCGGGAGTCCTACAATGAGCAGTTCTTC. Protein: CASSFRERESYNEQFF.

The J gene is TRBJ2-7, the V gene TRBV13, with a possible D match to TRBD2 (5 bases). V lost 0 bases, J lost 2 bases, and 11 bases lay in between. This CDR3 spans 15 amino acids. Germline V CDR1 and CDR2: PRHDT, FYEKMQ (reference sequence). For the CDR3, the DNA is TGTGCCAGCAGCTTAGGAGCGGAAAAAGCCTACGAGCAGTACTTC. This sequence encodes CASSLGAEKAYEQYF.

Concerning this clonotype itself: A much larger clone sits a single nucleotide away, making a read error possible. V is TRBV7-9 and J is TRBJ2-1; tentatively, D is TRBD1 or TRBD2 (5 bases each). CDR3 size: 17 residues. Germline V gene lookup returns CDR1 SEHNR and CDR2 FQNEAQ (reference sequence). Trimming left V 3 bases short and J 0 bases short, with 15 bases between. The CDR3 nucleotides are TGTGCCAGCAGCTTGCCTCGGGACGGTTTCTCCTACAATGAGCAGTTCTTC. Its protein product is CASSLPRDGFSYNEQFF.

In the case of this clonotype: One end of the junction does not line up with germline, which may come from a read error. The rearrangement links TRBV5-1 to TRBJ1-1, with TRBD1 as a possible D gene (5 bases). CDR3 length: 13 residues. Germline CDR1 is SGHRS and CDR2 is YFSETQ. The CDR3 bases are TGCGGCAGCAGCTTGGGGGGAAACACTGAAGCTTTCTTT. Protein sequence: CGSSLGGNTEAFF.

This clonotype was seen many times. This rearrangement joins TRBV20-1 to TRBJ2-7, with D maybe TRBD1 (5 bases). CDR1 DFQATT and CDR2 SNEGSKA come from the germline V gene (reference sequence). V was cut by 1 base and J by 2 bases, with 15 bases left in between. The length of the CDR3 is 15 residues. CDR3 protein: CSARAPQQGTYEQYF. The CDR3 DNA sequence: TGCAGTGCTAGAGCCCCTCAGCAGGGTACCTACGAGCAGTACTTC.

This clonotype was observed a few times. V and J are TRBV27 and TRBJ2-1, with D maybe TRBD1 (5 bases). Germline CDR1 reads MNHEY; CDR2 reads SMNVEV (reference sequence). Trimming took 8 bases from V and 7 from J, leaving 12 bases between them. This CDR3 is 12 amino acids long. The CDR3 DNA reads TGTGCCAGCGGGCGTCAGGGTAATGAGCAGTTCTTC. It yields the protein CASGRQGNEQFF.

This clonotype was counted at least ten times. The chain combines TRBV6-1 with TRBJ2-7, with a tentative D call TRBD2 (7 bases). The CDR3 has 15 amino acids. From germline, CDR1 is MNHNS and CDR2 SASEGT. V lost 4 bases, J lost 6 bases, and 19 bases lay in between. The CDR3 DNA is TGTGCCAGCAGTGGGGGGGGCGGGAATCGGCGCGAGCAGTACTTC. Its protein product is CASSGGGGNRREQYF.

This clonotype was counted at least ten times. The rearrangement joins TRBV4-1 to TRBJ2-7, with D possibly matching TRBD2 (6 bases). Trimming took 3 bases from V and 3 from J, leaving 18 bases between them. Germline CDR1 reads MGHRA; CDR2 reads YSYEKL. The CDR3 runs to 16 residues. The CDR3, as DNA: TGCGCCAGCAGCCATCCGGCAGACGGGGGTAACTACGAGCAGTACTTC. Translated, it gives CASSHPADGGNYEQYF.

This clonotype was counted only a few times. The rearrangement uses TRBV3-1 and TRBJ1-3; unclear D gene. The CDR3 extends over 16 amino acids. Germline V gene sequence: CDR1 LGHDT, CDR2 YNNKEL (reference sequence). V lost 1 base, J lost 0 bases, and 10 bases lay in between. CDR3 in amino acids: CASSQVHPSSGNTIYF. In DNA form, the CDR3 reads TGTGCCAGCAGCCAAGTCCACCCTAGCTCTGGAAACACCATATATTTT.

The chain uses TRBV20-1 and TRBJ2-7, with 8 nucleotides matching TRBD2. The CDR3 has 13 residues. Unmatched junction bases numbered 8, after V lost 6 bases and J lost 4 bases. Per germline, CDR1 DFQATT and CDR2 SNEGSKA (reference sequence). The CDR3 DNA is TGCAGTGCAGGTCCCGGGACTAGGTACGAGCAGTACTTC. Its translation is CSAGPGTRYEQYF.

V usage is TRBV15 and J usage is TRBJ2-7; TRBD1 aligns across 8 bases. This CDR3 spans 16 amino acids. Germline assignment: CDR1 LNHNV and CDR2 YYDKDF (reference sequence). The ends lost 5 bases at V and 5 bases at J; junction bases unmatched: 14. This CDR3 is CATSGRLTGADDEQYF. CDR3 sequence (DNA): TGTGCCACCAGCGGCCGCCTGACAGGGGCCGACGACGAGCAGTACTTC.

In this sample, this clonotype turned up many times. The CDR3 reads CASSLDGEMGNQPQHF. For the CDR3, the DNA is TGTGCCAGCAGCTTAGACGGGGAAATGGGCAATCAGCCCCAGCATTTT. The chain uses TRBV11-2 and TRBJ1-5; the D is unclear. In germline, CDR1 is SGHAT, CDR2 FQNNGV. V lost 0 bases to trimming and J lost 2 bases, with 11 bases between them. CDR3 length: 16 residues.

In its sample, this clonotype was seen a few times. The CDR3 DNA follows: TGTGCCAGCAGCCTACCGGGGGGACAAGACACAGATACGCAGTATTTT. Its translation is CASSLPGGQDTDTQYF. The chain joins TRBV13 to TRBJ2-3, with D perhaps TRBD2 (7 bases). Germline CDR1 is PRHDT and CDR2 is FYEKMQ (reference sequence). The ends were cut back, 5 bases at V and 2 bases at J, with 17 bases in the middle. The CDR3 is made up of 16 amino acids.

This clonotype was seen ten or more times. This chain joins TRBV7-3 and TRBJ2-1; 7 positions match TRBD2. There are 16 residues in the CDR3. Trimming at V came to 1 base and at J to 4 bases, leaving 7 bases not matched to a gene. Germline V gives CDR1 SGHTA, CDR2 FQGTGA. Here the CDR3 DNA reads TGTGCCAGCAGCTTAAGAGTGGACGGGAGGTACAATGAGCAGTTCTTC. Protein: CASSLRVDGRYNEQFF.

Many counts were recorded for this clonotype. The rearrangement links TRBV28 to TRBJ2-7, with TRBD2 matching over 7 bases. V was clipped by 4 bases and J by 2 bases; unmatched bases: 8. CDR3 size: 15 residues. Germline V lookup: CDR1 MDHEN, CDR2 SYDVKM. The CDR3 here is CASSSLWSGAYEQYF. Here the CDR3 DNA reads TGTGCCAGCAGTTCCCTTTGGAGCGGGGCCTACGAGCAGTACTTC.

This chain connects TRBV9 to TRBJ2-2, with 9 bases matching TRBD2. The CDR3 runs 15 residues. Per germline, CDR1 SGDLS and CDR2 YYNGEE. Trimming took 0 bases from V and 5 from J; bases not matched to a gene: 2. The CDR3 DNA reads TGTGCCAGCAGCGTAGCTACTAGCGGGACCGGGGAGCTGTTTTTT. This codes for CASSVATSGTGELFF.

Here the CDR3 DNA reads TGTGCCAGCAGGCGGACAGGGGACTACGAGCAGTACTTC. It yields the protein CASRRTGDYEQYF. The chain joins TRBV12-3 or TRBV12-4 to TRBJ2-7; TRBD1 matches 9 bases. The CDR3 covers 13 residues. Unmatched junction bases numbered 3, after V lost 6 bases and J lost 3 bases.